This T cell receptor (beta chain) was recorded in a study of cytomegalovirus exposure and HLA in healthy donors. Study-wide points: Prior analysis indicated that the majority of TCR beta V segments exhibited productivity approximately 90% or approximately 30% of the time. A few V segments could not be told apart, such as TRBV6-2 and TRBV6-3, and were left out. Through in vitro validation, three CMV-associated chains were shown to be specific for CMV antigens. Several of the most significant clusters appeared, in a later analysis, to be linked to common viral pathogens.

PCR involved 60 Vbeta and 13 Jbeta primers. Here immunoSEQ multiplex PCR was the method, and the copy in TCRdb shows in-frame clones only, minus some. The table has 150,000 to 200,000 clones, around three quarters seen once. On this clone itself: Its antigen is not identified.

Germline CDR1 is LGHNA and CDR2 is YNFKEQ. There are 15 residues in the CDR3. V was clipped by 1 base and J by 6 bases, with 16 bases between them. The clonotype comes from a woman aged 25-40 years in good health and CMV-seropositive. Sequenced sample: PBMCs. The chain recombines TRBV4-2 with TRBJ2-7, with D perhaps matching TRBD1 (6 bases). Here the CDR3 DNA reads TGTGCCAGCAGCCAAGTGTCAAACAGGGCAAGCGAGCAGTACTTC. Encoded protein: CASSQVSNRASEQYF.